This paragraph reports one TCR beta chain. Every sample yielded at least 6 million isolated PBMCs. This sample is part of a study of blood T cells in healthy people across ages. This CDR3 contains 14 residues. With a J-beta primer mix and a sample-barcoded 5' primer, a second PCR ran about 7 to 11 cycles. TCRdb processed the 5' RACE reads anew with MiXCR; each CDR3 protein has one entry. The sample lists around 1.5 million distinct CDR3 sequences; roughly a third were seen once. The clonotype comes from a woman aged 25 to 45 in good health. V gene TRBV21-1 combines with J gene TRBJ1-4. TRBV21-1 is listed as a pseudogene. Sequencing input: blood. As DNA, the CDR3 is TGTGCCAGCAGCCCTGGACGAAAAAAGTGGAAACTGTTTTTT. It translates to CASSPGRKKWKLFF.